A single T cell receptor (beta chain) is shown here with its context. This clone was detected only once. Its antigen target is currently unknown. Nothing much larger sits one base from this clone, and base qualities are not available. From the germline V gene, CDR1 is SGHTS and CDR2 is YDEGEE. Between the V and J ends, shortened by 3 bases and 0 bases respectively, the junction contains 11 bases. There are 15 amino acids in the CDR3, from cysteine to phenylalanine inclusive. Left in the record is the CDR3 DNA by itself, 45 bases read in frame from the first base. The sample comes from a study of control samples from healthy donors and cancer patients (dated by TCRdb to 2020 to 2022). The method was the immunoSEQ multiplex PCR assay. TCRdb stores this immuneACCESS table with in-frame sequences only. Part of the clones is absent; in the studies checked, under half of the shortfall reflects unresolved V genes, and no reason is known for the rest. In this sample the table shows some 90,000 clones, around 87% of which occur a single time. Of the sample, roughly 1.3% falls within the top ten clones.

The specimen was blood. Recombination joined TRBV5-8 with TRBJ2-3; the best D guess is TRBD2, with 6 bases matching. This TCR was sampled from a woman aged 50 to 60 in good health. The CDR3 reads as follows: CASSWLGTSTDTQYF. The nucleotide sequence reads TGTGCCAGCAGCTGGCTGGGGACTAGCACAGATACGCAGTATTTT.